The 11 T cell receptor beta chains below all came from one sample that was sequenced in a study of cytotoxic CD8 clonotypes in ibrutinib-treated CLL. Clones were sequenced by immunoSEQ multiplex PCR, and TCRdb holds only the in-frame ones, with some missing. This repertoire shows about 130,000 clones, 84% found once; its top ten account for about 3.3%. The sequencing used PBMCs, collected after 24 months of ibrutinib treatment. These receptors originate from a human donor with chronic lymphocytic leukemia.

The chain couples TRBV11-3 to TRBJ2-1, with D uncertain. CDR1 and CDR2 from the germline V gene are SGHNT and YENEEA. The V end lost 1 base, the J end lost 0 bases, and 4 bases lay between the germline ends. The CDR3 covers 14 residues. CDR3 sequence reads: CASSLGSSYNEQFF. The CDR3 DNA reads TGTGCCAGCAGCTTAGGGAGCTCCTACAATGAGCAGTTCTTC.

V usage is TRBV7-2 and J usage is TRBJ1-1; D is ambiguous. The CDR3 consists of 12 residues. The germline gives CDR1 SGHTA, CDR2 FQGNSA. Trimming left V 1 base short and J 7 bases short, with 7 bases between. The CDR3 sequence is CASSLGWFEAFF. The DNA of the CDR3 is TGTGCCAGCAGCTTAGGTTGGTTTGAAGCTTTCTTT.

The rearrangement joins TRBV19 to TRBJ2-3; 7 bases fit TRBD1. Germline CDR1 and CDR2: LNHDA and SQIVND (reference sequence). V trimming: 5 bases; J trimming: 6 bases; junction bases outside the gene matches: 8. The CDR3 loop spans 14 amino acids. For the CDR3, the DNA is TGTGCCAGTAGTCTCCGGGACAGCGCGGATACGCAGTATTTT. It yields the protein CASSLRDSADTQYF.

The rearrangement links TRBV23-1 to TRBJ2-7; D ambiguous. TRBV23-1 is known as an ORF, though its function is uncertain. The germline V and J ends were trimmed by 11 bases and 8 bases, with 16 bases remaining between them. The CDR3 has 11 amino acids. CDR3 in DNA: TGCGCCGAAAGGACGTCTCTCCAGCAGTACTTC. The encoded protein is CAERTSLQQYF.

The chain employs TRBV7-9 and TRBJ1-1; a weak D match, TRBD1 (5 bases). V was trimmed by 5 bases and J by 1 base, leaving 14 bases between them. Germline V gene sequence: CDR1 SEHNR, CDR2 FQNEAQ (reference sequence). This CDR3 is built from 15 residues. This CDR3 reads CASSATNGANTEAFF. CDR3 DNA sequence: TGTGCCAGCAGCGCGACAAACGGGGCGAACACTGAAGCTTTCTTT.

The chain carries TRBV18 and TRBJ1-5; D is unclear. Trimming took 3 bases from V and 1 from J, leaving 13 bases between them. CDR3 size: 16 residues. CDR1 is KGHSH and CDR2 is LQKENI in the germline V gene. The CDR3 nucleotides are TGTGCCAGCTCACCGGTGGAGGGAAGGAGCAATCAGCCCCAGCATTTT. Amino acids: CASSPVEGRSNQPQHF.

To note about this clone: The sample carries other DNA sequences with the same CDR3. The chain employs TRBV5-1 and TRBJ1-2, with TRBD1 matching 7 bases. J gave up 1 base and V 1 base, and 1 base lay outside the gene matches. The length of the CDR3 is 14 residues. The V gene's germline CDR1 is SGHRS and CDR2 YFSETQ. CDR3 amino acids: CASSLTGVNYGYTF. The CDR3 nucleotides are TGCGCCAGCAGCTTGACAGGGGTTAACTATGGCTACACCTTC.

This chain links TRBV28 with TRBJ1-5; D is undetermined. With 5 bases removed from V and 1 base from J, the gap between germline ends came to 12 bases. CDR1 and CDR2 (germline): MDHEN, SYDVKM. This CDR3 is built from 15 residues. This CDR3 reads CASSPLSTSNQPQHF. The CDR3 DNA sequence: TGTGCCAGCAGTCCCCTGAGCACAAGCAATCAGCCCCAGCATTTT.

The chain is built from TRBV27 and TRBJ2-2; 12 bases align to TRBD2. The J segment lost 4 bases and the V segment lost 5 bases, leaving 11 bases of the junction unmatched. Germline assignment: CDR1 MNHEY and CDR2 SMNVEV (reference sequence). The CDR3 is 18 amino acids. CDR3 sequence (DNA): TGTGCCAGCAGTCTACTGACTAGCGGGGGACGGACCACCGGGGAGCTGTTTTTT. This codes for CASSLLTSGGRTTGELFF.

V usage is TRBV6-1 and J usage is TRBJ1-1; D remains unclear. CDR3 size: 12 residues. Germline V gives CDR1 MNHNS, CDR2 SASEGT. With 1 base removed from V and 8 bases from J, the gap between germline ends came to 8 bases. Here the CDR3 reads CASSEVVGEAFF. As DNA, the CDR3 is TGTGCCAGCAGTGAAGTTGTAGGGGAAGCTTTCTTT.

This chain links TRBV5-1 with TRBJ2-2; weak D call: TRBD2 (6 bases). V lost 3 bases and J lost 5, with 14 bases in between. The CDR3 loop spans 15 amino acids. Germline V gives CDR1 SGHRS, CDR2 YFSETQ. The DNA for the CDR3 is TGCGCCAGCAGCTGGGACTCCAAGGGAACCGGGGAGCTGTTTTTT. This translates into CASSWDSKGTGELFF.